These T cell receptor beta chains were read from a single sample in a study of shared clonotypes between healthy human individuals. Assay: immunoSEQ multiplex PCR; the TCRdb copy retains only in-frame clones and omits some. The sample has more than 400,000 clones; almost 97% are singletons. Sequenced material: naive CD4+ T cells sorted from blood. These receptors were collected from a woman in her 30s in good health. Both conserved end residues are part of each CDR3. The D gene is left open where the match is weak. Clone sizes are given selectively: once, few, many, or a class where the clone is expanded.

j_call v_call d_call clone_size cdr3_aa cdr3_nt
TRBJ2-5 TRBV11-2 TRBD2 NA CASSAGLAQETQYF TGTGCCAGCAGCGCCGGACTAGCTCAAGAGACCCAGTACTTC
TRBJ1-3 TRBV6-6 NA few CASSWGGGSTGNTIYF TGTGCCAGCAGTTGGGGGGGAGGGAGTACTGGAAACACCATATATTTT
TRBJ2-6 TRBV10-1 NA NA CASTPGRPGANVLTF TGCGCCAGCACCCCGGGCAGGCCCGGGGCCAACGTCCTGACTTTC
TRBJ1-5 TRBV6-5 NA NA CASRQSLNQPQHF TGTGCCAGCAGACAGAGCCTTAATCAGCCCCAGCATTTT
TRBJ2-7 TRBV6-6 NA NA CASGNTQWGQTYEQYF TGTGCCAGCGGAAATACCCAGTGGGGCCAGACCTACGAGCAGTACTTC
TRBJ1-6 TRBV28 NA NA CASRAHSGVSSPLHF TGTGCCAGTAGAGCCCACTCAGGGGTCAGTTCACCCCTCCACTTT
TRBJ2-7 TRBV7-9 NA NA CASSSSKGFHEQYF TGTGCCAGCAGCTCGAGTAAGGGGTTCCACGAGCAGTACTTC
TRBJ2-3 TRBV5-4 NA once CASSTRVSGTDTQYF TGTGCCAGCAGCACCAGGGTCTCCGGCACAGATACGCAGTATTTT
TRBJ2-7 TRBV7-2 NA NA CASSLGTSSYEQYF TGTGCCAGCAGCTTAGGAACTAGCTCCTACGAGCAGTACTTC
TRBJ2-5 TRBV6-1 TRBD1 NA CASSYRGLETQYF TGTGCCAGCAGCTACAGGGGGCTGGAGACCCAGTACTTC
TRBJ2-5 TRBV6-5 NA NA CASSPGWGQETQYF TGTGCCAGCAGTCCAGGGTGGGGGCAAGAGACCCAGTACTTC
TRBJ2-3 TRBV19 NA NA CASSMGFGNTDTQYF TGTGCCAGTAGTATGGGATTCGGGAACACAGATACGCAGTATTTT
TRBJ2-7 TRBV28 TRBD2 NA CASSWGTSGMYEQYF TGTGCCAGCAGTTGGGGGACTAGCGGGATGTACGAGCAGTACTTC
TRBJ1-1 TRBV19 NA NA CASSGAPWTEAFF TGTGCCAGTAGTGGTGCACCTTGGACTGAAGCTTTCTTT
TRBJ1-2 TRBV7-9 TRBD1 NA CASSLTGSPGGYTF TGTGCCAGCAGCTTGACAGGGTCCCCCGGTGGCTACACCTTC
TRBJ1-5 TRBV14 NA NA CASRREPQHF TGTGCCAGCCGCCGTGAGCCCCAGCATTTT